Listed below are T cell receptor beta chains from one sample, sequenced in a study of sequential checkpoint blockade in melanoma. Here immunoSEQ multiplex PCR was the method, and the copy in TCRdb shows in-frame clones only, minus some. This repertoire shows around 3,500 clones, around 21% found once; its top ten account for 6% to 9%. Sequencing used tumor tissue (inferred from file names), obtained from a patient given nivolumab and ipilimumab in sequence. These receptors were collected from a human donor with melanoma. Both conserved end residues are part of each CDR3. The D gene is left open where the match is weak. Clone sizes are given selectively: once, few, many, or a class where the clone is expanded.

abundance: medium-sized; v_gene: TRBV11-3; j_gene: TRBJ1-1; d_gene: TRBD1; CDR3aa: CASSRQGLLTEAFF; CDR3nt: TGTGCCAGCAGTCGACAGGGATTGCTCACTGAAGCTTTCTTT
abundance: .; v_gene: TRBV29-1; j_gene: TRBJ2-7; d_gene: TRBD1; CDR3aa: CSVVGQGAGEQYF; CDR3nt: TGCAGCGTTGTGGGACAGGGGGCTGGCGAGCAGTACTTC
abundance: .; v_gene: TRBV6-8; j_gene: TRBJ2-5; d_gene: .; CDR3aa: CASKGEQETQYF; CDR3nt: TGTGCCAGCAAAGGGGAACAAGAGACCCAGTACTTC
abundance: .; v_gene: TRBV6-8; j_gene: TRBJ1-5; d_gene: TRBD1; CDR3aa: CATGEQGSNQPQHF; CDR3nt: TGTGCCACCGGAGAACAGGGGAGCAATCAGCCCCAGCATTTT
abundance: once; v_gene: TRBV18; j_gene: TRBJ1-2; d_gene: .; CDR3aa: CASSPRRQADPYGYTF; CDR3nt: TGTGCCAGCTCCCCCCGTCGTCAGGCCGATCCATATGGCTACACCTTC
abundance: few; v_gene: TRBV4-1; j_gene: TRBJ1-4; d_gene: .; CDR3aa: CASSSDTSNEKLFF; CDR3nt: TGCGCCAGCAGCTCGGACACCTCTAATGAAAAACTGTTTTTT
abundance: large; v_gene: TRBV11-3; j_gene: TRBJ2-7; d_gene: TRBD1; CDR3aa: CASSPGTGGYEQYF; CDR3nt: TGTGCCAGCAGCCCCGGGACAGGCGGCTACGAGCAGTACTTC
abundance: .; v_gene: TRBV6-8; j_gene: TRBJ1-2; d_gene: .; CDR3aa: CASISLRGDYGYTF; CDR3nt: TGTGCCAGCATCTCCCTGAGAGGGGACTATGGCTACACCTTC
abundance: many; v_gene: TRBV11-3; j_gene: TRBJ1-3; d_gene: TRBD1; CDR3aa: CASSLNRGSSGNTIYF; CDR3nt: TGTGCCAGCAGCTTAAACAGGGGCTCCTCTGGAAACACCATATATTTT
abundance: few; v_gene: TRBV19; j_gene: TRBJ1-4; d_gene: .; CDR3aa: CASSIDRSANEKLFF; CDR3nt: TGTGCCAGTAGTATAGACCGGAGCGCTAATGAAAAACTGTTTTTT
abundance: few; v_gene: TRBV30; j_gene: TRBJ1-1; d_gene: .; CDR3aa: CARSQSSGTEAFF; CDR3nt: TGTGCCCGGAGCCAATCGAGTGGCACTGAAGCTTTCTTT
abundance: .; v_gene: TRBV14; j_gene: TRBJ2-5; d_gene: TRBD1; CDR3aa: CASSQERGTVQETQYF; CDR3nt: TGTGCCAGCAGCCAAGAAAGGGGGACAGTCCAAGAGACCCAGTACTTC
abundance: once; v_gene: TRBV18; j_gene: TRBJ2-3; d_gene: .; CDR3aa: CASSPRGVRTDTQYF; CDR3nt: TGTGCCAGCTCACCACGAGGGGTAAGAACAGATACGCAGTATTTT
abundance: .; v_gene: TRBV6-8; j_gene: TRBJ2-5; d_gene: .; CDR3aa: CASQSNRGETQYF; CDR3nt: TGTGCCAGCCAGTCCAACCGAGGGGAGACCCAGTACTTC
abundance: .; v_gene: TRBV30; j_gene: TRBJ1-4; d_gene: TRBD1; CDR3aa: CAWSAGTGKEKLFF; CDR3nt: TGTGCCTGGAGCGCCGGGACAGGGAAAGAAAAACTGTTTTTT
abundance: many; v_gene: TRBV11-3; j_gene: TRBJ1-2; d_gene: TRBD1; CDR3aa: CASSAGQDAYGYTF; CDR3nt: TGTGCCAGCAGCGCGGGACAGGACGCCTATGGCTACACCTTC
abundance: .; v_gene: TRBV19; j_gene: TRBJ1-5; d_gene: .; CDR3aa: CASSIKTGNQPQHF; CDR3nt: TGTGCCAGTAGTATAAAGACAGGCAATCAGCCCCAGCATTTT
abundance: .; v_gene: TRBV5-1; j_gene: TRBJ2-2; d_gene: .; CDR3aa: CASSLGQSMNTGELFF; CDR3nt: TGCGCCAGCAGCTTGGGCCAGAGTATGAACACCGGGGAGCTGTTTTTT
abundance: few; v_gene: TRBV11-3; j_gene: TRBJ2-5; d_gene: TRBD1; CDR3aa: CASSMGQGAGETQYF; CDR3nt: TGTGCCAGCAGCATGGGACAGGGGGCGGGGGAGACCCAGTACTTC
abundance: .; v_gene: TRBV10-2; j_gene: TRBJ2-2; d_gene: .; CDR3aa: CASRSGQQNTGELFF; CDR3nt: TGCGCCAGCAGGTCCGGGCAGCAGAACACCGGGGAGCTGTTTTTT
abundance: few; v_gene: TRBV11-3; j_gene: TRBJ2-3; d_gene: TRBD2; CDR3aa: CASTVAGGASTDTQYF; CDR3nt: TGTGCCAGCACGGTAGCGGGGGGGGCTAGCACAGATACGCAGTATTTT
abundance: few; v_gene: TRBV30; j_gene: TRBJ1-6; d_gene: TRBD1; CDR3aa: CAWSGPGQGTSPLHF; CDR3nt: TGTGCCTGGAGTGGCCCGGGACAGGGGACTTCACCCCTCCACTTT
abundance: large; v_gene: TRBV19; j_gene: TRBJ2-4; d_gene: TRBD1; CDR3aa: CASSIQGDIQYF; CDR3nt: TGTGCCAGTAGTATACAGGGGGACATTCAGTACTTC
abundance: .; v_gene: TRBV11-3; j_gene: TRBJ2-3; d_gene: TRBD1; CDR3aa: CASSPTGTGRSPVKYF; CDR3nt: TGTGCCAGCAGCCCAACCGGGACAGGGAGGTCCCCAGTCAAGTATTTT
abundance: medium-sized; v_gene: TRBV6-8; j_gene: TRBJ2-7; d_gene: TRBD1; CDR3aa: CASSADRGAEEQYF; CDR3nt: TGTGCCAGCAGTGCCGACAGGGGCGCCGAGGAGCAGTACTTC
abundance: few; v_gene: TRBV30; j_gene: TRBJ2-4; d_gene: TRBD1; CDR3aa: CAWRVAQGGSIQYF; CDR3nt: TGTGCCTGGAGGGTGGCACAGGGGGGTAGCATTCAGTACTTC
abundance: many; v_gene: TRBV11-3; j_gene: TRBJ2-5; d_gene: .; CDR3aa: CASSPLSSGGVQETQYF; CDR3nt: TGTGCCAGCAGCCCACTCAGCTCAGGGGGGGTACAAGAGACCCAGTACTTC
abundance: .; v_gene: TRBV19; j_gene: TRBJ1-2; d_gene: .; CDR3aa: CASSIGLSNYGYTF; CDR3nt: TGTGCCAGTAGTATAGGACTATCTAACTATGGCTACACCTTC
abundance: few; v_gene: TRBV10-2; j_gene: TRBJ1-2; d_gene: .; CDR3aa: CASSETDLYGYTF; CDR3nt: TGCGCCAGCAGTGAGACAGATCTCTATGGCTACACCTTC
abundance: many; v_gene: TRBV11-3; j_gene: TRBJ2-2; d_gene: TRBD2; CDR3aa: CASRPPNSGGRHGELFF; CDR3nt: TGTGCCAGCAGACCCCCAAATAGCGGGGGGCGGCACGGGGAGCTGTTTTTT
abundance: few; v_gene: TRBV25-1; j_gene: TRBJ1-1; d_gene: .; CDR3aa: CASSYLGNTEAFF; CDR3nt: TGTGCCAGCAGTTATCTGGGGAACACTGAAGCTTTCTTT
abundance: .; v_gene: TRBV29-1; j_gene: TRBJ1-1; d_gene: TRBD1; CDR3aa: CSATPGTGANTEAFF; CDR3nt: TGCAGCGCTACCCCCGGGACAGGGGCGAACACTGAAGCTTTCTTT
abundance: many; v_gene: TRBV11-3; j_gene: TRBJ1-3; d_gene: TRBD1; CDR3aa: CASSQIGDSSGNTIYF; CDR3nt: TGTGCCAGCAGCCAAATTGGGGACAGTTCTGGAAACACCATATATTTT
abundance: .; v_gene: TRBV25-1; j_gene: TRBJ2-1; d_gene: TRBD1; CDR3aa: CASSGQTGAYNEQFF; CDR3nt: TGTGCCAGCAGTGGGCAGACAGGGGCCTACAATGAGCAGTTCTTC
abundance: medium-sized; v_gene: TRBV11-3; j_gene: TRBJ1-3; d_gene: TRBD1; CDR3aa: CASSYRGSGNTIYF; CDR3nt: TGTGCCAGCAGCTACAGGGGGTCTGGAAACACCATATATTTT
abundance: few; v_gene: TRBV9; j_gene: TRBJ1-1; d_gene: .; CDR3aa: CASSVSYGTEAFF; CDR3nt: TGTGCCAGCAGCGTGAGTTACGGGACTGAAGCTTTCTTT
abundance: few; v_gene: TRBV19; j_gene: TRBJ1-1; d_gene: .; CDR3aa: CASSIRGSTEAFF; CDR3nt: TGTGCCAGTAGTATAAGAGGCAGCACTGAAGCTTTCTTT
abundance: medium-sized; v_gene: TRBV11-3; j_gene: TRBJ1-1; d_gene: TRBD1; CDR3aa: CASSLFLTGGNEAFF; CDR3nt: TGTGCCAGCAGCTTGTTCCTAACAGGGGGCAATGAAGCTTTCTTT
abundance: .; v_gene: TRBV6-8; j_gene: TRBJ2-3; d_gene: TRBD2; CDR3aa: CASNPPGLETQYF; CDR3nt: TGTGCCAGCAATCCTCCGGGACTAGAAACGCAGTATTTT
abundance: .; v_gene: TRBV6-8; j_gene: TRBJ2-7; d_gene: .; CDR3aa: CASRHSAYEQYF; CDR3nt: TGTGCCAGCAGGCACAGTGCCTACGAGCAGTACTTC
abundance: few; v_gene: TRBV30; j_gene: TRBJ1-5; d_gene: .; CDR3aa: CAWSVGSLGGQPQHF; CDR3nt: TGTGCCTGGAGTGTTGGGTCTCTAGGTGGACAGCCCCAGCATTTT
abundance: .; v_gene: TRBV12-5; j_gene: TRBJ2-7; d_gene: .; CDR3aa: CASGFGLEQYF; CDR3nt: TGTGCTAGTGGTTTCGGCCTCGAGCAGTACTTC
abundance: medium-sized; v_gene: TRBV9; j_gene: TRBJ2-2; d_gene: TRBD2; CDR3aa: CASSTRQRGVPGELFF; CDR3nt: TGTGCCAGCAGCACCCGTCAGCGGGGGGTACCCGGGGAGCTGTTTTTT
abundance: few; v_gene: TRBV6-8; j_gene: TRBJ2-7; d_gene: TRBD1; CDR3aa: CASSYNLRGNEQYF; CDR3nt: TGTGCCAGCAGTTATAATCTCAGGGGGAACGAGCAGTACTTC
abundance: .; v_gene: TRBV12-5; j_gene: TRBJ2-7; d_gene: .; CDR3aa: CASKLSYEQYF; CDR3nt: TGTGCCAGCAAGCTCTCCTACGAGCAGTACTTC
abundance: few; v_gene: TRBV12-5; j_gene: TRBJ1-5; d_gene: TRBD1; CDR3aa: CASRDSNNQPQHF; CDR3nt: TGTGCCAGCCGGGACAGCAACAATCAGCCCCAGCATTTT
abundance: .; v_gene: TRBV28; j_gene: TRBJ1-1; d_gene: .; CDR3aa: CASSLPGGAITEAFF; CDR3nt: TGTGCCAGCAGTTTACCCGGTGGGGCGATCACTGAAGCTTTCTTT
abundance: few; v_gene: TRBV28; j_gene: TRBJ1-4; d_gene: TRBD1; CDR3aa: CASTGQNEEKLFF; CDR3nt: TGTGCCAGCACGGGACAGAACGAGGAAAAACTGTTTTTT
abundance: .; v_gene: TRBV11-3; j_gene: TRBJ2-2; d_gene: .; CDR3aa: CASSFITGNTGELFF; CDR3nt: TGTGCCAGCAGCTTTATTACAGGGAACACCGGGGAGCTGTTTTTT
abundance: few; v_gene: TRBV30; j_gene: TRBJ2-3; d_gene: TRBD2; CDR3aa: CAWTSGLAAFTDTQYF; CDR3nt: TGTGCCTGGACCTCGGGACTAGCGGCTTTCACAGATACGCAGTATTTT
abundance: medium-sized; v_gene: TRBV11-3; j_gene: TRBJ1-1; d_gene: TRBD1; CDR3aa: CASSSRQGDNTEAFF; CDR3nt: TGTGCCAGCAGCAGTAGACAGGGAGATAATACTGAAGCTTTCTTT
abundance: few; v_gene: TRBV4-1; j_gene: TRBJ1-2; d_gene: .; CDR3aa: CASSQDFGVAHYGYTF; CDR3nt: TGCGCCAGCAGCCAAGATTTTGGTGTGGCACACTATGGCTACACCTTC
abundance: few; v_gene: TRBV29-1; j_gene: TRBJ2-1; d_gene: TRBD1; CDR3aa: CSVDGTASSYNEQFF; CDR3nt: TGCAGCGTTGATGGGACAGCCTCCTCCTACAATGAGCAGTTCTTC
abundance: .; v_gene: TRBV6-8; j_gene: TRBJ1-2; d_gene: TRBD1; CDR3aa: CASRRTGTGQGYTF; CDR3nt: TGTGCCAGCAGGAGGACAGGGACGGGACAGGGCTACACCTTC
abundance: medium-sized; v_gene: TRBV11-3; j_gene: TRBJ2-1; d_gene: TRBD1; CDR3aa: CASSSLGTVYNEQFF; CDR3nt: TGTGCCAGCAGCTCCCTCGGGACAGTCTACAATGAGCAGTTCTTC